This TCR beta chain was profiled in a study of regulatory T cells in long-lasting Graves disease. Study-level results: When disease was persistent, TRBV28, TRBJ1-2 and TRBJ2-5 were the favored segments. A limited number of samples was an acknowledged limitation.

Time point noted: persistent/refractory GD, antithyroid drugs over 5 years with positive TRAb. The TCR library used RNA extracted from PBMCs. Per germline, CDR1 ENHRY and CDR2 SYGVKD. Trimming at V came to 5 bases and at J to 5 bases, leaving 13 bases not matched to a gene. The CDR3 covers 17 residues. The TCR beta library used iRepertoire HTBI primers with Arm-PCR amplification of CDR3. A single record per CDR3 protein comes from TCRdb applying MiXCR to the multiplex PCR reads. The sample holds roughly 400,000 distinct CDR3 sequences, around 23% seen once. Comment on this clonotype: Antigen unknown.

The sample was peripheral blood mononuclear cells (PBMCs), taken when the disease was refractory, from a patient treated with antithyroid drugs. J is TRBJ2-1 and V is TRBV10-3; 9 bases align to TRBD2. This clonotype was sampled from a female donor with Graves disease. In nucleotides, the CDR3 is TGTGCCATCAGTTCCCGAGAAGCGGGAGGCCGGGACAATGAGCAGTTCTTC. It is translated as CAISSREAGGRDNEQFF.